The 10 T cell receptor beta chains below come from one sample, sequenced in a study of blood T cell repertoires in COVID-19. Profiling relied on immunoSEQ multiplex PCR, and the TCRdb table lists in-frame clones only, not all of them. In the table there are approximately 290,000 clones, 89% of which are singletons. What was sequenced was peripheral blood. All receptors come from a woman aged 25 to 39 with COVID-19, enrolled during active disease.

V and J are TRBV18 and TRBJ1-2, with TRBD1 as a possible D gene (6 bases). V was clipped by 4 bases and J by 7 bases, with 16 bases between them. The CDR3 has 14 residues. Germline V lookup: CDR1 KGHSH, CDR2 LQKENI. The CDR3 nucleotides are TGTGCCAGCTCACGGACGGGGGGCTCACTTGGCTACACCTTC. Its translation: CASSRTGGSLGYTF.

The chain employs TRBV9 and TRBJ1-1, with D hard to call. Looked up from germline, CDR1 is SGDLS and CDR2 is YYNGEE. V dropped 2 bases and J dropped 6 bases, with 11 bases sitting between them. This CDR3 is 13 amino acids long. CDR3 amino acids: CASSVQPEAEAFF. CDR3 sequence (DNA): TGTGCCAGCAGCGTGCAACCGGAGGCTGAAGCTTTCTTT.

The chain couples TRBV5-1 to TRBJ2-3, with TRBD2 as a possible D gene (5 bases). The CDR3 has 16 amino acids. V lost 4 bases and J 1 base, leaving 16 bases between the germline ends. Germline V gene sequence: CDR1 SGHRS, CDR2 YFSETQ. The chain's CDR3 is CASSPKDYHRTDTQYF. CDR3 nucleotide sequence: TGCGCCAGCAGCCCCAAAGACTACCACCGCACAGATACGCAGTATTTT.

The genes are TRBV7-2 and TRBJ1-6; 9 nucleotides align to TRBD1. The CDR3 length is 15 residues. V shed 5 bases and J 8 bases; nucleotides not matched to a gene: 7. Per the germline V gene, CDR1 is SGHTA and CDR2 is FQGNSA. CDR3 protein: CASSPLGQGYSPLHF. The CDR3 DNA reads as TGTGCCAGCAGCCCATTAGGACAGGGGTATTCACCCCTCCACTTT.

This clone came up once. The CDR3 region is CASSPIDRGSKKPQHF. For the CDR3, the DNA is TGCGCCAGCAGCCCTATCGACAGGGGGTCGAAAAAGCCCCAGCATTTT. The V call is TRBV4-1, the J call TRBJ1-5; the match to TRBD1 covers 9 bases. V trimming: 4 bases; J trimming: 8 bases; junction bases outside the gene matches: 12. The germline V gene has CDR1 MGHRA and CDR2 YSYEKL. The CDR3 has 16 residues.

The rearrangement uses TRBV2 and TRBJ2-5; TRBD1 is a possible D gene (6 bases). Germline CDR1 reads SNHLY; CDR2 reads FYNNEI. V lost 1 base to trimming and J lost 1 base, with 7 bases between them. The CDR3 runs 14 residues. The CDR3 here is CASSEGTAQETQYF. In DNA form, the CDR3 reads TGTGCCAGCAGTGAAGGGACAGCCCAAGAGACCCAGTACTTC.

The chain employs TRBV6-6 and TRBJ2-5; TRBD2 is a possible D gene (6 bases). Germline CDR1 reads MNHNY; CDR2 reads SVGAGI (reference sequence). This CDR3 has 13 amino acids. Trimming stripped 5 bases from V and 3 bases from J, with 10 bases between. CDR3 DNA sequence: TGTGCCAGCAGTCTACCGGGGGAAGAGACCCAGTACTTC. Translation gives CASSLPGEETQYF.

The chain uses TRBV4-1 and TRBJ2-5, with D tentatively TRBD2 (6 bases). Looked up from germline, CDR1 is MGHRA and CDR2 is YSYEKL. The CDR3 consists of 13 residues. Trimming removed 1 base from V and 5 bases from J, with 8 bases in between. The CDR3 coding sequence is TGCGCCAGCAGCCAAGCCCTAGCGGAGACCCAGTACTTC. It is translated as CASSQALAETQYF.

V gene TRBV6-5 combines with J gene TRBJ1-3; no clear D gene. The ends were cut back, 9 bases at V and 2 bases at J, with 5 bases in the middle. The length of the CDR3 is 11 residues. Germline V gives CDR1 MNHEY, CDR2 SVGAGI. DNA for the CDR3: TGTGCCAGTACGGCTGGAAACACCATATATTTT. Translated: CASTAGNTIYF.

The chain employs TRBV19 and TRBJ1-5; D is ambiguous. CDR3 length equals 13 residues. Trimming took off 6 bases at V and 9 bases at J, with 15 bases between the two ends. CDR1 and CDR2 (germline): LNHDA, SQIVND (reference sequence). Written as DNA, the CDR3 is TGTGCCAGTAGCATCTGGCGGACTGGGCCCCAGCATTTT. Encoded protein: CASSIWRTGPQHF.